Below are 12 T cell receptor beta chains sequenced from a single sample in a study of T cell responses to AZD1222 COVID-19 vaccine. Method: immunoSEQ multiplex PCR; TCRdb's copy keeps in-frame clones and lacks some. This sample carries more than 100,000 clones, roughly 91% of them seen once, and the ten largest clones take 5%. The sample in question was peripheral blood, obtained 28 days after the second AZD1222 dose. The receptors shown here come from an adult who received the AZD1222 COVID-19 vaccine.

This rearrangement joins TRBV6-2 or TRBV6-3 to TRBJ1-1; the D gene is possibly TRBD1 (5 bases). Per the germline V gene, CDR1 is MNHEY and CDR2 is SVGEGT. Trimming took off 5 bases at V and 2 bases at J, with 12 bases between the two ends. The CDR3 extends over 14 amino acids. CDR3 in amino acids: CASSQGVENTEAFF. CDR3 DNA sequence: TGTGCCAGCAGTCAAGGGGTTGAAAACACTGAAGCTTTCTTT.

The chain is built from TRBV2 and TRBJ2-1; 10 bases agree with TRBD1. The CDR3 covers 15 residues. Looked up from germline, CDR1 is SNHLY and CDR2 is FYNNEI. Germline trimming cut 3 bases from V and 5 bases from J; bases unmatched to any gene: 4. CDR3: CASSEDRGGNNEQFF. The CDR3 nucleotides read TGTGCCAGCAGTGAGGACAGGGGGGGTAACAATGAGCAGTTCTTC.

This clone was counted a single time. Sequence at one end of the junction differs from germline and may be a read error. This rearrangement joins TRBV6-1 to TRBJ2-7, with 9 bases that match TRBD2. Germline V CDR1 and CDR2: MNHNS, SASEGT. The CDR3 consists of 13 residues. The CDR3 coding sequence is TGTGCCAGCAGTGAAGAGCGGGGGGCTTCGGGTCAATTC. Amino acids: CASSEERGASGQF.

The CDR3 nucleotides read TGTGCCATCAGTGACTTCGGGACAGGGGCTCCGTACGGCTATGGCTACACCTTC. Its protein product is CAISDFGTGAPYGYGYTF. The chain links TRBV10-3 to TRBJ1-2, with 10 nucleotides matching TRBD1. With V trimmed by 3 bases and J by 4 bases, 14 bases remained unmatched. The germline V gene has CDR1 ENHRY and CDR2 SYGVKD. The length of the CDR3 is 18 residues.

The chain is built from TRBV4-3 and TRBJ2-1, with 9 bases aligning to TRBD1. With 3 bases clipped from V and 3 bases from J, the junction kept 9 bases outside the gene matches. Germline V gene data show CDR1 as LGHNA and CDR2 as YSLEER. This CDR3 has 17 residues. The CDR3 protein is CASSQSFRDRVYNEQFF. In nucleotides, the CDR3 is TGCGCCAGCAGCCAGAGCTTCCGGGACAGGGTCTACAATGAGCAGTTCTTC.

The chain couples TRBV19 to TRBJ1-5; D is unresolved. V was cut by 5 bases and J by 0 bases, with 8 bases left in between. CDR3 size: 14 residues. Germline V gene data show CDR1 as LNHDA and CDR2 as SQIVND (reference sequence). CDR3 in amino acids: CASSHGNSNQPQHF. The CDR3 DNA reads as TGTGCCAGTAGTCACGGCAATAGCAATCAGCCCCAGCATTTT.

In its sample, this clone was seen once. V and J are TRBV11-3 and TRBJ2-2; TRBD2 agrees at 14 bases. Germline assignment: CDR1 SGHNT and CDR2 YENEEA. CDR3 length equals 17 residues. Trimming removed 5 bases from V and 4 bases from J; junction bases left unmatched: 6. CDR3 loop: CASSSGLAGGSTGELFF. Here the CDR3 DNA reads TGTGCCAGCAGCAGCGGACTAGCGGGAGGAAGCACCGGGGAGCTGTTTTTT.

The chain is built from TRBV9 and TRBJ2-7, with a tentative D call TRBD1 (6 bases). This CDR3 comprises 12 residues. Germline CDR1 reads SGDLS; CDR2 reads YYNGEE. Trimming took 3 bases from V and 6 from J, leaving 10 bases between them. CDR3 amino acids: CASSATGSEQYF. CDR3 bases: TGTGCCAGCAGCGCGACAGGATCCGAGCAGTACTTC.

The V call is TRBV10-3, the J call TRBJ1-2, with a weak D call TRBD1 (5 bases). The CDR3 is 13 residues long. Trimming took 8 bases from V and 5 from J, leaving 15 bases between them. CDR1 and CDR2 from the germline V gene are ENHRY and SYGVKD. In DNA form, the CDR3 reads TGTGCCATCGGGGGACCCGAGGAATATGGCTACACCTTC. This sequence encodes CAIGGPEEYGYTF.

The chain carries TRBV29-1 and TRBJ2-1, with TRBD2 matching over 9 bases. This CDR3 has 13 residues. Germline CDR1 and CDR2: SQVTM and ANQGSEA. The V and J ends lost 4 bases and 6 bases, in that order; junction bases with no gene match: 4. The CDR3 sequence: CSVGVSGSNEQFF. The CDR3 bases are TGCAGCGTTGGTGTTAGCGGGAGCAATGAGCAGTTCTTC.

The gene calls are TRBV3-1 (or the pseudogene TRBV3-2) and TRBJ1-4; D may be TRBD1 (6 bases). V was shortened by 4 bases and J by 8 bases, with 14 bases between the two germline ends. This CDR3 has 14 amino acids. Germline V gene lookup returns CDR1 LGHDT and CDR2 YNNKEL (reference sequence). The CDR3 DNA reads TGTGCCAGCAGCCCTTACAGGGCTGGCGAAAAACTGTTTTTT. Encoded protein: CASSPYRAGEKLFF.

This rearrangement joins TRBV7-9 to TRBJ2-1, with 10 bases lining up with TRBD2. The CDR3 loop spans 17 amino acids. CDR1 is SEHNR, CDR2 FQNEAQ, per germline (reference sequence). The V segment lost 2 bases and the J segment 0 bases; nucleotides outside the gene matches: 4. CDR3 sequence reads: CASSLTLAGDSYNEQFF. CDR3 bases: TGTGCCAGCAGCTTAACCCTAGCGGGGGACTCCTACAATGAGCAGTTCTTC.